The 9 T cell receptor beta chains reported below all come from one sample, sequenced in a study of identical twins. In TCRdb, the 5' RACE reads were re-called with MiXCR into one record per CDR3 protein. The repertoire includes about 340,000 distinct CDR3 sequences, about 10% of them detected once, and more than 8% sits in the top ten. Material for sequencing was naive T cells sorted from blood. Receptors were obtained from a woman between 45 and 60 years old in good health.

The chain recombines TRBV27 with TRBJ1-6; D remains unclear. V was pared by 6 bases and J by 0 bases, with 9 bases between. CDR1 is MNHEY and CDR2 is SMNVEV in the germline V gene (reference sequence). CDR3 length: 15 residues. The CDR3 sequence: CASRTRSSYNSPLHF. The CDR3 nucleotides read TGTGCCAGCAGGACTAGGAGCTCCTATAATTCACCCCTCCACTTT.

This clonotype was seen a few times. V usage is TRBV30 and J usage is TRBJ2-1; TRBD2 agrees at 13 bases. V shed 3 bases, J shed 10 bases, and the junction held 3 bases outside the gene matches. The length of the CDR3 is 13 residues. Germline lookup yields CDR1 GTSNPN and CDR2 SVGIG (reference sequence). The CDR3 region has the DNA TGTGCCTGGAGCACGGGACTAGCGGGAGAGCAGTTCTTC. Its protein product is CAWSTGLAGEQFF.

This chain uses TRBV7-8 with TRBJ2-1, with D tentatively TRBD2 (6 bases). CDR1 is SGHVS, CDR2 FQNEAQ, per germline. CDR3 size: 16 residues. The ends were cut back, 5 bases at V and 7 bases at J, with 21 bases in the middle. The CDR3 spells CASSRIGQVAGNEQFF. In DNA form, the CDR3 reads TGTGCCAGCAGCCGGATTGGGCAGGTGGCGGGGAATGAGCAGTTCTTC. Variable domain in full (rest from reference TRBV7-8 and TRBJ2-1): GAGVSQSPRYKVAKRGQDVALRCDPISGHVSLFWYQQALGQGPEFLTYFQNEAQLDKSGLPSDRFFAERPEGSVSTLKIQRTQQEDSAVYLCASSRIGQVAGNEQFFGPGTRLTVL.

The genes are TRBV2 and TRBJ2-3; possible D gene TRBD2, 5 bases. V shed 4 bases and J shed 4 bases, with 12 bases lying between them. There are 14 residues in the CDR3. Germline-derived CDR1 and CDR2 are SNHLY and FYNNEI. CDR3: CASSASGSADTQYF. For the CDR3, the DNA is TGTGCCAGCAGTGCAAGTGGGAGTGCAGATACGCAGTATTTT.

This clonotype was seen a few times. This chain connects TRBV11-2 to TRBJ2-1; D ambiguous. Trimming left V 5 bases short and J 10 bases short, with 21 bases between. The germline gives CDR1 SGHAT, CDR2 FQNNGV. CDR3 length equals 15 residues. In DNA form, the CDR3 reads TGTGCCAGCAGCCGATCTAACCGACCTCGGTGGGAGCAGTTCTTC. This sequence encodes CASSRSNRPRWEQFF.

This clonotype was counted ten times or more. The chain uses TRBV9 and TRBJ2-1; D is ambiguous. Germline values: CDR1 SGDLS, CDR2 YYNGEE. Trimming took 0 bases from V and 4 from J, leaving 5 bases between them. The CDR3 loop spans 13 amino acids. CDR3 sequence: CASSVGPYNEQFF. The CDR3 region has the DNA TGTGCCAGCAGCGTAGGGCCTTACAATGAGCAGTTCTTC.

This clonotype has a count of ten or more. This chain's CDR3 is CSVERLAGRYEQYF. For the CDR3, the DNA is TGCAGCGTTGAACGACTAGCGGGCCGCTACGAGCAGTACTTC. V is TRBV29-1 and J is TRBJ2-7, with 10 nucleotides matching TRBD2. In germline, CDR1 is SQVTM, CDR2 ANQGSEA. The CDR3 spans 14 residues. The V segment lost 2 bases and the J segment 3 bases; nucleotides outside the gene matches: 4.

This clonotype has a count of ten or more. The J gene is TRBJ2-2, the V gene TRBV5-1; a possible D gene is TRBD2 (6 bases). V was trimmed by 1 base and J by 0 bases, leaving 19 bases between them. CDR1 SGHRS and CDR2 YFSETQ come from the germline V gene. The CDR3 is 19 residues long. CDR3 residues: CASSLSLGRIRTNTGELFF. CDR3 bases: TGCGCCAGCAGCTTGAGTTTAGGGAGGATTCGAACGAACACCGGGGAGCTGTTTTTT.

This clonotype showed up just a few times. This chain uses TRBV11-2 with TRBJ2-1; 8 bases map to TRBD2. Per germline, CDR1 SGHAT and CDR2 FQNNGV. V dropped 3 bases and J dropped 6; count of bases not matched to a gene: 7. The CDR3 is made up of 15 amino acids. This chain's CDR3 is CASSFESGTSNEQFF. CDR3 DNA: TGTGCCAGCAGCTTTGAAAGCGGGACTAGCAATGAGCAGTTCTTC.